The clone carrying this T cell receptor (beta chain) was recorded many times. Its antigen is unidentified. The sample is drawn from a study of regulatory T cells in long-lasting Graves disease. The study's findings and limits: Thyroid tissue was not sampled; only peripheral blood was. Less diverse TCR repertoires were seen in persistent Graves' patients than in newly diagnosed ones.

Time point given: newly diagnosed GD, antithyroid drugs for less than 3 months. RNA from PBMCs was the source of the TCR library. Collection of peripheral blood (roughly 9.3 milliliters) was done using EDTA tubes. For TCR beta, libraries came from iRepertoire HTBI primers and Arm-PCR of CDR3 regions. TCRdb reprocessed the multiplex PCR reads with MiXCR, giving one entry per CDR3 protein. There are about 540,000 distinct CDR3 sequences in the sample; approximately 13% occur only once, and roughly 9.7% lies in the top ten. In addition, the sample was reused for a study of T cells in Graves' hyperthyroidism and ophthalmopathy. From that second work: A set of HTBI primers served as the primers for a first-round RT-PCR of the TCR CDR3.

This clonotype was sampled from a man aged 25 to 40 with Graves disease. The starting material was peripheral blood mononuclear cells (PBMCs), obtained at new diagnosis, from a patient treated with antithyroid drugs.

CDR3 residues: CAISKSPKRPDTQYF. The CDR3 DNA reads TGTGCCATCAGTAAAAGTCCCAAGCGCCCAGATACGCAGTATTTT. The chain is built from TRBV10-3 and TRBJ2-3, with D hard to call. The CDR3 is 15 amino acids. CDR1 ENHRY and CDR2 SYGVKD come from the germline V gene. The germline V and J ends were trimmed by 5 bases and 4 bases, with 16 bases remaining between them.